The 16 T cell receptor beta chains listed next were all sequenced from one sample in a study of OX40 agonist ivuxolimab in advanced cancers. The data were produced by immunoSEQ multiplex PCR, yet TCRdb's version contains in-frame clones alone and is incomplete. The data show about 66,000 clones, roughly nine tenths seen once. Sequenced here: CD4+ or CD8+ T cells sorted from blood, sampled in a trial of the OX40 agonist ivuxolimab. The receptors come from an adult with an advanced solid tumor such as melanoma, head and neck, liver or kidney cancer.

The chain uses TRBV7-9 and TRBJ1-5; D may be TRBD1 (6 bases). V was trimmed by 4 bases and J by 9 bases, leaving 10 bases between them. CDR1 and CDR2 from the germline V gene are SEHNR and FQNEAQ (reference sequence). The CDR3 totals 12 residues. The chain's CDR3 is CASSYQDRPQHF. In DNA form, the CDR3 reads TGTGCCAGCAGCTACCAGGACAGGCCCCAGCATTTT.

The chain combines TRBV9 with TRBJ2-1; 7 nucleotides line up with TRBD2. The V and J ends lost 0 bases and 6 bases, in that order; junction bases with no gene match: 3. CDR1 and CDR2 (germline): SGDLS, YYNGEE. The CDR3 extends over 14 amino acids. The CDR3 region is CASSVEGTTNEQFF. For the CDR3, the DNA is TGTGCCAGCAGCGTAGAGGGGACTACCAATGAGCAGTTCTTC.

Regarding this clone: It is unclear where the CDR3 begins or ends on the DNA, so no DNA is shown, and the CDR3 is as TCRdb lists it. The chain has TRBV21-1 and TRBJ1-2; the D call of TRBD1 is as the table states it, not checked on the DNA. TRBV21-1 is an annotated pseudogene. The CDR3 has 15 residues if both end residues are counted. CDR3: CASSKPVGQGSGYTF.

The V gene is TRBV27, the J gene TRBJ2-3, with 9 bases aligning to TRBD2. The CDR3 spans 18 residues. The J segment lost 2 bases and the V segment lost 6 bases, leaving 15 bases of the junction unmatched. CDR1 and CDR2 (germline): MNHEY, SMNVEV (reference sequence). CDR3 loop: CASRGPGTSFPPTDTQYF. CDR3 coding DNA: TGTGCCAGCAGGGGGCCTGGGACTAGCTTCCCCCCCACAGATACGCAGTATTTT.

The table lists this clone with a count of one. This rearrangement joins TRBV5-8 to TRBJ2-7, with 11 bases aligning to TRBD2. Trimming at V came to 5 bases and at J to 3 bases, leaving 10 bases not matched to a gene. In germline, CDR1 is SGHTS, CDR2 YDEGEE. The CDR3 is 16 amino acids. The CDR3 loop reads CASRPPSGGPFYEQYF. The CDR3 coding sequence is TGTGCCAGCAGACCACCTAGCGGGGGGCCGTTCTACGAGCAGTACTTC.

The J gene is TRBJ1-1, the V gene TRBV19; weak D call: TRBD1 (6 bases). Trimming removed 6 bases at V and 5 bases at J, with 16 bases between. Germline V gene data show CDR1 as LNHDA and CDR2 as SQIVND (reference sequence). This CDR3 has 14 amino acids. As DNA, the CDR3 is TGTGCCAGTAGCCCTTCTGCGGGGACAACTGAAGCTTTCTTT. Translating it yields CASSPSAGTTEAFF.

This clone was picked up a small number of times. The CDR3 sequence is CASSRRGGGPNEQFF. The CDR3 DNA follows: TGTGCCAGCAGCCGCCGGGGCGGGGGGCCAAATGAGCAGTTCTTC. The V and J genes are TRBV27 and TRBJ2-1, with TRBD2 matching 8 bases. V lost 6 bases and J lost 7; bases outside the gene matches: 11. Germline-derived CDR1 and CDR2 are MNHEY and SMNVEV (reference sequence). The CDR3 loop spans 15 amino acids.

This rearrangement joins TRBV10-2 to TRBJ2-7, with TRBD1 matching 10 bases. The J segment lost 5 bases and the V segment lost 7 bases, leaving 5 bases of the junction unmatched. Germline CDR1 is WSHSY and CDR2 is SAAADI. There are 13 residues in the CDR3. The CDR3 reads CASNGQGGDEQYF. The CDR3 nucleotides are TGCGCCAGCAACGGACAGGGGGGGGACGAGCAGTACTTC.

The chain couples TRBV27 to TRBJ2-7; 13 nucleotides line up with TRBD2. CDR1 and CDR2 from the germline V gene are MNHEY and SMNVEV (reference sequence). CDR3 length: 15 residues. Trimming cost V 5 bases and J 6 bases; bases outside gene matches: 7. The CDR3, as DNA: TGTGCCAGCAGTACCGGGACTAGCGGGAAGGCCGAGCAGTACTTC. This sequence encodes CASSTGTSGKAEQYF.

The V call is TRBV2, the J call TRBJ2-5; 7 bases map to TRBD1. The CDR3 runs to 15 residues. Per germline, CDR1 SNHLY and CDR2 FYNNEI. V shed 4 bases, J shed 3 bases, and the junction held 8 bases outside the gene matches. The CDR3 loop is CASSVPTGIKETQYF. The CDR3 coding sequence is TGTGCCAGCAGTGTACCGACAGGGATTAAAGAGACCCAGTACTTC.

This clone was counted a single time. The rearrangement joins TRBV30 to TRBJ1-5, with TRBD1 as a possible D gene (5 bases). This CDR3 has 16 amino acids. V was trimmed by 0 bases and J by 0 bases, leaving 12 bases between them. From germline, CDR1 is GTSNPN and CDR2 SVGIG (reference sequence). As DNA, the CDR3 is TGTGCCTGGAGTGTTAGACAGAGTTATAGCAATCAGCCCCAGCATTTT. It yields the protein CAWSVRQSYSNQPQHF. The full variable domain, completed using reference TRBV30 and TRBJ1-5, is SQTIHQWPATLVQPVGSPLSLECTVEGTSNPNLYWYRQAAGRGLQLLFYSVGIGQISSEVPQNLSASRPQDRQFILSSKKLLLSDSGFYLCAWSVRQSYSNQPQHFGDGTRLSIL.

J is TRBJ2-1 and V is TRBV6-4; 7 nucleotides match TRBD1. This CDR3 is built from 13 residues. Trimming removed 6 bases from V and 5 bases from J; junction bases left unmatched: 4. Germline-derived CDR1 and CDR2 are MRHNA and SNTAGT. In nucleotides, the CDR3 is TGTGCCAGCAGAGACAGGGAAAACAATGAGCAGTTCTTC. Translation: CASRDRENNEQFF.

Details on this clone: Other DNA sequences in this specimen translate into the identical CDR3. V and J are TRBV30 and TRBJ2-2; D ambiguous. The CDR3 covers 14 residues. Germline assignment: CDR1 GTSNPN and CDR2 SVGIG (reference sequence). Trimming removed 1 base from V and 4 bases from J, with 10 bases in between. CDR3 residues: CAWSASGLTGELFF. CDR3 nucleotide sequence: TGTGCCTGGAGTGCTTCCGGGCTCACCGGGGAGCTGTTTTTT.

This chain joins TRBV27 and TRBJ2-2; 9 bases are a match to TRBD2. The V segment lost 9 bases and the J segment 6 bases; nucleotides outside the gene matches: 2. This CDR3 has 12 amino acids. Germline-derived CDR1 and CDR2 are MNHEY and SMNVEV (reference sequence). CDR3 DNA: TGTGCCAGTAGCGGGAGTTCCGGGGAGCTGTTTTTT. Its translation: CASSGSSGELFF.

The genes are TRBV7-2 and TRBJ2-7; 7 bases map to TRBD2. Per germline, CDR1 SGHTA and CDR2 FQGNSA. Trimming removed 4 bases from V and 2 bases from J; junction bases left unmatched: 8. CDR3 size: 15 residues. In DNA, the CDR3 is TGTGCCAGCAGCTCCCCTACTAGCGTCCCCTACGAGCAGTACTTC. Its protein is CASSSPTSVPYEQYF.

The chain uses TRBV5-4 and TRBJ2-2, with TRBD2 matching 11 bases. This CDR3 contains 20 residues. J was trimmed by 2 bases and V by 4 bases; bases with no gene match: 16. Germline CDR1 is SGHNT and CDR2 is YYREEE (reference sequence). The CDR3 loop reads CASSPDLTSGRQFNTGELFF. The CDR3 DNA reads TGTGCCAGCAGCCCCGACCTTACTAGCGGGAGACAATTTAACACCGGGGAGCTGTTTTTT.